What follows describes a single TCR beta chain. Its matching antigen is unknown. A read error may account for a junction end that differs from germline. The data were obtained in a study of glioma-infiltrating T cells. The iRepertoire nested amplicon-rescue multiplex PCR amplified TCR alpha and beta CDR3s from RNA. TCRdb independently ran MiXCR on the multiplex PCR reads; one entry per CDR3 protein. The data show fewer than 500,000 distinct CDR3 sequences, 35% to 45% seen once. General study findings and limits: Shared blood CDR3 signature motifs marked patients with low tissue-blood divergence.

Germline values: CDR1 SGHNT, CDR2 YYREEE (reference sequence). The length of the CDR3 is 14 residues. Specimen: glioma tissue, nonneoplastic brain tissue, or PBMCs (not recorded which). J is TRBJ2-5 and V is TRBV5-4, with D possibly matching TRBD2 (5 bases). The clonotype comes from a human donor with low-grade glioma or glioblastoma, undergoing nonglioma brain surgery, or in good health (not recorded which). CDR3 loop: CASSSVKSGETKYF. CDR3 coding DNA: TGTGCCAGCAGCTCTGTGAAGAGCGGAGAGACCAAGTACTTC. Complete variable domain (other parts from reference TRBV5-4 and TRBJ2-5): ETGVTQSPTHLIKTRGQQVTLRCSSQSGHNTVSWYQQALGQGPQFIFQYYREEENGRGNFPPRFSGLQFPNYSSELNVNALELDDSALYLCASSSVKSGETKYFGPGTRLLVL.